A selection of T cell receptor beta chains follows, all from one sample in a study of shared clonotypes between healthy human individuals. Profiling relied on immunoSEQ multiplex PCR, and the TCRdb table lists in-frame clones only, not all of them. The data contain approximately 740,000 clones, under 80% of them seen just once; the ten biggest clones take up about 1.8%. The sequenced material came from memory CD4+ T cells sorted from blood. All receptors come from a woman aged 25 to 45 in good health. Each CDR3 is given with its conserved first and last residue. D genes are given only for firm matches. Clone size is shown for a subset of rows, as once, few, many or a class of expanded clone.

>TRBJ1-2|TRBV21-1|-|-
CAAPWGKHYGYTF
TGTGCCGCCCCCTGGGGGAAGCACTATGGCTACACCTTC
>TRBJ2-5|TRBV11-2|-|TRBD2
CASSPTSGRETQYF
TGTGCCAGCAGCCCGACTAGCGGGAGAGAGACCCAGTACTTC
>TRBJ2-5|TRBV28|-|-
CASSFWDTQETQYF
TGTGCCAGCAGTTTCTGGGACACCCAAGAGACCCAGTACTTC
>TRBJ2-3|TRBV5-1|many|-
CASSIGQLSTDTQYF
TGCGCCAGCAGCATTGGACAGTTGAGCACAGATACGCAGTATTTT
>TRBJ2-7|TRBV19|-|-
CASSIMMGLSGAPSYEQYF
TGTGCCAGTAGTATAATGATGGGACTTAGCGGAGCTCCCTCCTACGAGCAGTACTTC
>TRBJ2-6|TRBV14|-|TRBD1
CASSQPGGTSGANVLTF
TGTGCCAGCAGCCAACCAGGGGGTACCTCTGGGGCCAACGTCCTGACTTTC
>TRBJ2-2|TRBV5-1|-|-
CASSLAARLPGELFF
TGCGCCAGCAGCTTGGCCGCCCGGCTCCCCGGGGAGCTGTTTTTT
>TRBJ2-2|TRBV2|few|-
CASSEYRDTGELFF
TGTGCCAGCAGTGAGTACAGAGACACCGGGGAGCTGTTTTTT
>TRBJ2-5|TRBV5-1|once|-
CASSLVAGRETQYF
TGCGCCAGCAGCTTGGTTGCGGGGCGAGAGACCCAGTACTTC
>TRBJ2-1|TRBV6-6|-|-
CASMEGPPYNEQFF
TGTGCCAGCATGGAGGGCCCACCCTACAATGAGCAGTTCTTC
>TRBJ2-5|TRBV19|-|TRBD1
CASSIGTGRLYETQYF
TGTGCCAGTAGTATAGGGACAGGCCGACTCTACGAGACCCAGTACTTC
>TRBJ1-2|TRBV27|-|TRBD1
CASSPFTGGNGGYTF
TGTGCCAGCAGTCCGTTCACAGGGGGTAATGGGGGCTACACCTTC
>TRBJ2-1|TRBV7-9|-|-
CASSLEEGLGNEQFF
TGTGCCAGCAGCTTAGAAGAGGGCCTAGGCAATGAGCAGTTCTTC
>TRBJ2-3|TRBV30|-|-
CAWSVNLYTDTQYF
TGTGCCTGGAGTGTAAACTTGTACACAGATACGCAGTATTTT
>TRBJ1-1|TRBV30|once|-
CAGEGVVEAFF
TGTGCCGGTGAGGGGGTAGTTGAAGCTTTCTTT
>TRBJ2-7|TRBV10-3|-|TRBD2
CAINPGLSYEQYF
TGTGCCATCAATCCGGGACTATCCTACGAGCAGTACTTC
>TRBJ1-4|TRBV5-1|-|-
CASSFSFNSATNEKLFF
TGCGCCAGCAGCTTCTCATTTAACAGTGCAACTAATGAAAAACTGTTTTTT
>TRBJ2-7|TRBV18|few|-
CASSRTWGQDEQYF
TGTGCCAGCTCCAGGACATGGGGTCAGGACGAGCAGTACTTC
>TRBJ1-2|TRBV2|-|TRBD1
CASRGGDRALTF
TGTGCCAGCAGGGGGGGTGACAGGGCTCTTACCTTC
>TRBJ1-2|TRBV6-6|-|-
CASKQQEHYGYTF
TGTGCCAGCAAACAACAGGAGCACTATGGCTACACCTTC
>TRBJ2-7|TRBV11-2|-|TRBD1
CASSRQDRGGEQYF
TGTGCCAGCAGCCGCCAAGACAGGGGCGGTGAGCAGTACTTC
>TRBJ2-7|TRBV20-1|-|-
CSARLAYEQYF
TGCAGTGCTAGACTAGCTTACGAGCAGTACTTC
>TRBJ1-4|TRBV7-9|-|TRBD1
CASSPGDRNEKLFF
TGTGCCAGCAGCCCCGGGGACAGAAATGAAAAACTGTTTTTT
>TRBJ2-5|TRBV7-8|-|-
CASSLGGLKTQYF
TGTGCCAGCAGCTTGGGGGGACTTAAGACCCAGTACTTC
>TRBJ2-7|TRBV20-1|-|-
CSASRASEQYF
TGCAGTGCTAGCAGGGCGTCCGAGCAGTACTTC
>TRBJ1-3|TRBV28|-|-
CASSLGKGTLSGNTIYF
TGTGCCAGCAGTTTAGGCAAGGGCACCTTATCTGGAAACACCATATATTTT
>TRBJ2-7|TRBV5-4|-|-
CASSRGGRARSSYEQYF
TGTGCCAGCAGCCGTGGGGGGCGAGCCAGGAGCTCCTACGAGCAGTACTTC
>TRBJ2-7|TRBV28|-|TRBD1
CASSPGTGGRWQYF
TGTGCCAGCAGTCCCGGGACAGGGGGCCGGTGGCAGTACTTC
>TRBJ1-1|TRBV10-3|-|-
CAISEFLMNTEAFF
TGTGCCATCAGTGAGTTCCTCATGAACACTGAAGCTTTCTTT
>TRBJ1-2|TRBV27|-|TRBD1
CASSYEAGDRETF
TGTGCCAGCAGTTATGAGGCTGGGGACAGGGAGACCTTC
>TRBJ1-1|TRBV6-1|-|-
CASSPRTVEAFF
TGTGCCAGCAGTCCGCGGACAGTTGAAGCTTTCTTT
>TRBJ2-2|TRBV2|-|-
CASRKENTGELFF
TGTGCCAGCAGGAAGGAGAACACCGGGGAGCTGTTTTTT
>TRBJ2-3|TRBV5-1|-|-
CASSWQGNPDTQYF
TGCGCCAGCAGCTGGCAGGGGAATCCAGATACGCAGTATTTT
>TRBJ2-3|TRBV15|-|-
CATRWGSVTDTQYF
TGTGCCACCAGGTGGGGGTCGGTCACAGATACGCAGTATTTT
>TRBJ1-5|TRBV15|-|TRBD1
CATSRDGSRADRVSNQPQHF
TGTGCCACCAGCAGAGATGGTTCCCGGGCAGACAGGGTTAGCAATCAGCCCCAGCATTTT
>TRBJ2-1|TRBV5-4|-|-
CASGETDEQFF
TGTGCCAGCGGAGAGACCGATGAGCAGTTCTTC
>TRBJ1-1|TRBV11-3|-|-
CASSLSQNTEAFF
TGTGCCAGCAGCTTATCACAGAACACTGAAGCTTTCTTT
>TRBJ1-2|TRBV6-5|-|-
CASSYDQATLYGYTF
TGTGCCAGCAGTTACGATCAGGCGACGCTCTATGGCTACACCTTC
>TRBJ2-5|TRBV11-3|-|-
CASSQGPQETQYF
TGTGCCAGCAGCCAGGGACCGCAAGAGACCCAGTACTTC